This record covers a single TCR beta chain. This sample was taken from a study of blood T cell repertoires in COVID-19. Germline loops: CDR1 SNHLY, CDR2 FYNNEI. Between the trimmed V and J ends, which lost 4 bases and 4 bases, there was a span of 13 bases. The CDR3 covers 14 residues. The table came from immunoSEQ multiplex PCR; TCRdb's copy has only in-frame clones and leaves some out. The data contain 150,000 to 200,000 clones, 88% of them singletons. The V and J genes are TRBV2 and TRBJ1-2, with D possibly matching TRBD1 (6 bases). The material sequenced was PBMCs or T cells enriched from blood (not recorded which). The sequence came from a woman aged 45-59 years who had recovered from COVID-19. The CDR3 DNA is TGTGCCAGCAGTGTGGGGGACACAGTCTATGGCTACACCTTC. It specifies CASSVGDTVYGYTF.